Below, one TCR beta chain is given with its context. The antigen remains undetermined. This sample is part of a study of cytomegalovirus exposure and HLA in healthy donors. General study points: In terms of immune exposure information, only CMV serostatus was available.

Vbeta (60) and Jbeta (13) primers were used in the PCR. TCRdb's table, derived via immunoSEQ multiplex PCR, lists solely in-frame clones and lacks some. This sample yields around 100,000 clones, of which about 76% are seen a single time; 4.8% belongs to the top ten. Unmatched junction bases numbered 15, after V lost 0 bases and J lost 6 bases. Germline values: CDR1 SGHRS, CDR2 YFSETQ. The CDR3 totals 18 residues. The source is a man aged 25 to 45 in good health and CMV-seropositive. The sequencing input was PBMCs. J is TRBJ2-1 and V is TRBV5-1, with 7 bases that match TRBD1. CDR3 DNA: TGCGCCAGCAGCTTGGGTACAGGGGTCCCCCCTTACCCCAATGAGCAGTTCTTC. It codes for CASSLGTGVPPYPNEQFF.